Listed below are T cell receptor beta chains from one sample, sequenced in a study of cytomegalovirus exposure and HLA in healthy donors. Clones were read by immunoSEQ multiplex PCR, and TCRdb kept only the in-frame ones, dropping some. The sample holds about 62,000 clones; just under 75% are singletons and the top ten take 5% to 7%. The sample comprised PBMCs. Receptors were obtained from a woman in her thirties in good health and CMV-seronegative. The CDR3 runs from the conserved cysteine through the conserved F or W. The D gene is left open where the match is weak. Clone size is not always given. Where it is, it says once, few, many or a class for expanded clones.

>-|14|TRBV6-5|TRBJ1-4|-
TGTGCCAGCAAGCCAGGCGTGGCTAATGAAAAACTGTTTTTT
CASKPGVANEKLFF
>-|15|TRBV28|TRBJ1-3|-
TGTGCCAGCAGTTTTTTGGCCCTCTCTGGAAACACCATATATTTT
CASSFLALSGNTIYF
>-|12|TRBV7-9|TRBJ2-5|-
TGTGCCAGCAGTCCTCTCGCGGAGACCCAGTACTTC
CASSPLAETQYF
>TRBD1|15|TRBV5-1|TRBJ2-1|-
TGCGCCAGCAGCTTGGCCCCGGACAGGGACAATGAGCAGTTCTTC
CASSLAPDRDNEQFF
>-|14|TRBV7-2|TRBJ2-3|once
TGTGCCAGCACCCTAGCCGGGGGAACAGATACGCAGTATTTT
CASTLAGGTDTQYF
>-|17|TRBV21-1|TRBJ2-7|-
TGTGCCAGCAGCAAGAACCGGACTAGCGGGAGGGTCTACGAGCAGTACTTC
CASSKNRTSGRVYEQYF
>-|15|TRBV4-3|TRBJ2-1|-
TGCGCCAGCAGCCAAGATGGGGGGAGGTACAATGAGCAGTTCTTC
CASSQDGGRYNEQFF
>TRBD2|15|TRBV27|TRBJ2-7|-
TGTGCCAGCAGTTCCTTCCGGGAGGGCCCCTACGAGCAGTACTTC
CASSSFREGPYEQYF
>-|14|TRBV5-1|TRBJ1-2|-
TGCGCCAGCAGCTTAATTCCAGATTACTATGGCTACACCTTC
CASSLIPDYYGYTF
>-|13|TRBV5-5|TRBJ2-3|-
TGTGCCAGCAGCGCCGACTTTGGTGGTACGCAGTATTTT
CASSADFGGTQYF
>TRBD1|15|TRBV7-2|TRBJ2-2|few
TGTGCCAGCAGCAAGGGACAGGGGTCCACCGGGGAGCTGTTTTTT
CASSKGQGSTGELFF
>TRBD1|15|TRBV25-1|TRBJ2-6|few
TGTGCCAGCAACCCACAGGGGTCTGGGGCCAACGTCCTGACTTTC
CASNPQGSGANVLTF
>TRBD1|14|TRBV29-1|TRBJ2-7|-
TGCAGCGTTGAAGAAGGACAGGAATCCTACGAGCAGTACTTC
CSVEEGQESYEQYF
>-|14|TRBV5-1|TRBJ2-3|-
TGCGCCAGCAGCTTACCCGTGGGGGGAGATACGCAGTATTTT
CASSLPVGGDTQYF
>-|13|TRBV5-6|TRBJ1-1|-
TGTGCCAGCAGCCCGGGGGGACACACTGAAGCTTTCTTT
CASSPGGHTEAFF
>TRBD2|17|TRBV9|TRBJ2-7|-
TGTGCCAGCAGCCTCGGGAGGCCGGGTACGGCCCCCTACGAGCAGTACTTC
CASSLGRPGTAPYEQYF
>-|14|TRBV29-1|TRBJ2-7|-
TGCAGCGTTGAGGGGCCGGGAGAGGAGTACGAGCAGTACTTC
CSVEGPGEEYEQYF
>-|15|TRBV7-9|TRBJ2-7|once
TGTGCCAGCAGCTTACCAGGTGCGGGGGCTGTCAAGCAGTACTTC
CASSLPGAGAVKQYF
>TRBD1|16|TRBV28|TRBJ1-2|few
TGTGCCAGCAGTTTATATACGACAGGGGGCGCGAACGGCTACACCTTC
CASSLYTTGGANGYTF
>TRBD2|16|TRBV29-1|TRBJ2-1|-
TGCAGCGTCTTGGGACTAGCGGGAGGGGCCCGCAATGAGCAGTTCTTC
CSVLGLAGGARNEQFF
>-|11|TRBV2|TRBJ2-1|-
TGTGCCAGCAGTGATTACAGGCAGCTGTTCTTC
CASSDYRQLFF
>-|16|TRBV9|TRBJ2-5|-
TGTGCCAGCAGTGAGAGGGGGACTATCGAGGGAGAGACCCAGTACTTC
CASSERGTIEGETQYF
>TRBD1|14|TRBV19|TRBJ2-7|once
TGTGCCAGTACCCCGACAGGGGCTGCCTACGAGCAGTACTTC
CASTPTGAAYEQYF
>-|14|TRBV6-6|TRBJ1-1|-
TGTGCCAGCAGTGAGGGGGGGGCGAACACTGAAGCTTTCTTT
CASSEGGANTEAFF
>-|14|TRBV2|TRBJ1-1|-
TGTGCCAGCGGCCGGGACTGGGGGAACACTGAAGCTTTCTTT
CASGRDWGNTEAFF
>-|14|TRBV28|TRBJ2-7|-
TGTGCCAGCAGTTTATCGGCCGGAGACTACGAGCAGTACTTC
CASSLSAGDYEQYF
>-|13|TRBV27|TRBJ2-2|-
TGTGCCAGCAGCGACAGTAACACCGGGGAGCTGTTTTTT
CASSDSNTGELFF
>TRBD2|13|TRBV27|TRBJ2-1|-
TGTGCCAGCAGTTCGGGACTAAACCCTGAGCAGTTCTTC
CASSSGLNPEQFF
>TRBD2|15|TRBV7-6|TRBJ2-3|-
TGTGCCAGCAGCTCGCTAGCGGGAGGATTGGATACGCAGTATTTT
CASSSLAGGLDTQYF
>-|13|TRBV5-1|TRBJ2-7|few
TGCGCCAGCAGCTCGGACACCACCTACGAGCAGTACTTC
CASSSDTTYEQYF
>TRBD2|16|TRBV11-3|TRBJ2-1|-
TGTGCCAGCAGCCCCGGCGGGAGGACCTCCTACAATGAGCAGTTCTTC
CASSPGGRTSYNEQFF
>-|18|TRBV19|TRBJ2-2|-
TGTGCCAGTAGTATTTCCCCAGGGGACTACCGATACACCGGGGAGCTGTTTTTT
CASSISPGDYRYTGELFF
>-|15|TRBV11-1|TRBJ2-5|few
TGTGCCAGCAGCTTCCTGGTAGGGGGTGAAGAGACCCAGTACTTC
CASSFLVGGEETQYF
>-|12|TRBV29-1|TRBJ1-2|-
TGCAGCGGCGTCCAGGGGTGGGGTGGCTACACCTTC
CSGVQGWGGYTF
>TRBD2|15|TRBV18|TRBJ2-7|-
TGTGCCAGCTCACCGGGACTAGCGGACTCCTACGAGCAGTACTTC
CASSPGLADSYEQYF
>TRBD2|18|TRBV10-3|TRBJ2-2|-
TGTGCCATCAGTGCCCGAGGTAGCGGGAGGGCGCACACCGGGGAGCTGTTTTTT
CAISARGSGRAHTGELFF
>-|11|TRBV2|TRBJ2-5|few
TGTGCCAGCAGTCCCAAAGAGACCCAGTACTTC
CASSPKETQYF
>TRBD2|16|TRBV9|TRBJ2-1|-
TGTGCCAGCAGCGTAGGTGGGACTAGCGGCAACAATGAGCAGTTCTTC
CASSVGGTSGNNEQFF
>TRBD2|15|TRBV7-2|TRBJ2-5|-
TGTGCCAGCAGCTCGACTAGCGGGACCCAAGAGACCCAGTACTTC
CASSSTSGTQETQYF
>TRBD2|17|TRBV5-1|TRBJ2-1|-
TGCGCCAGCAGCTTGGGCCTAGAGCGGGAGCTTTACAATGAGCAGTTCTTC
CASSLGLERELYNEQFF
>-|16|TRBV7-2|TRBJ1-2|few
TGTGCCAGCAGCCACTACCAAGACAGTCCCGGGTATGGCTACACCTTC
CASSHYQDSPGYGYTF
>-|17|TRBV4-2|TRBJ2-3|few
TGTGCCAGCAGCCAAGATTGGGGCGGAGGGAGCACAGATACGCAGTATTTT
CASSQDWGGGSTDTQYF
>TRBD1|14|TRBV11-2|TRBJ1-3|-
TGTGCCAGCAGCTCTACAGGGGTCGGAAACACCATATATTTT
CASSSTGVGNTIYF
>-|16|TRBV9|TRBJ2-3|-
TGTGCCAGCAGCCTTCCTTCATCAGGAACCACAGATACGCAGTATTTT
CASSLPSSGTTDTQYF
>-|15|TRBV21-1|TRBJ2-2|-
TGTGCCAGCAGCCACAGGACAGGGTCCACCGGGGAGCTGTTTTTT
CASSHRTGSTGELFF
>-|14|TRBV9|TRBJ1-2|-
TGTGCCAGCAGCGTAGGCCAGTCGGGCTATGGCTACACCTTC
CASSVGQSGYGYTF
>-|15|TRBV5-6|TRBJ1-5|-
TGTGCCAGCAGCTTGGGGGGCGGTAGCAATCAGCCCCAGCATTTT
CASSLGGGSNQPQHF
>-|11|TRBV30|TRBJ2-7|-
TGTGCCTGGAGTGTCGCCCGCGAGCAGTACTTC
CAWSVAREQYF
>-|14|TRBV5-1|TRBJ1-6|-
TGCGCCAGCAGCTTGGCGAGTCTGAATTCACCCCTCCACTTT
CASSLASLNSPLHF
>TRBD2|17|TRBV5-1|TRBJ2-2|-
TGCGCCAGCAGCTTGGCTCCGTCTAGCGGGAACACCGGGGAGCTGTTTTTT
CASSLAPSSGNTGELFF
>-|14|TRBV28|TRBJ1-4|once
TGTGCCAGCGGAACTCGGGCGGGGGAGGAAAAACTGTTTTTT
CASGTRAGEEKLFF
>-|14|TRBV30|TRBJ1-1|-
TGTGCCTGGAACCGGCGCCCCGGGAGCACTGAAGCTTTCTTT
CAWNRRPGSTEAFF
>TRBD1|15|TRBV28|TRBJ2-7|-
TGTGCCAGCAGTTGCAGACAGGGTAAGGCCTACGAGCAGTACTTC
CASSCRQGKAYEQYF
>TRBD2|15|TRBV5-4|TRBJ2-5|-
TGTGCCAGCAGCTTTGGCGGACTAGCGAGAGAGACCCAGTACTTC
CASSFGGLARETQYF
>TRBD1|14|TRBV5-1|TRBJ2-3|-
TGCGCCAGTCGACCTGGACAGGCGATGAATACGCAGTATTTT
CASRPGQAMNTQYF
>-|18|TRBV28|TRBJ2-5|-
TGTGCCAGCAGTTTACCCCATCCCTGGCGGGGTAAGGGAGAGACCCAGTACTTC
CASSLPHPWRGKGETQYF
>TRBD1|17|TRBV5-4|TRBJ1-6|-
TGTGCCAGCAGTTCGGGACAGCCCAGCTCCTATAATTCACCCCTCCACTTT
CASSSGQPSSYNSPLHF
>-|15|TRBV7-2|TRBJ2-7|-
TGTGCCAGCAGCTTAGTGGGACACGTAACCTACGAGCAGTACTTC
CASSLVGHVTYEQYF
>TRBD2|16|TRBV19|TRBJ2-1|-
TGTGCCAGTAGGCCTAGCGGGGGGAGCTCCTACAATGAGCAGTTCTTC
CASRPSGGSSYNEQFF
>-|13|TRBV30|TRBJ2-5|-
TGTGCCTGGAGTACTTATATCCAAGAGACCCAGTACTTC
CAWSTYIQETQYF